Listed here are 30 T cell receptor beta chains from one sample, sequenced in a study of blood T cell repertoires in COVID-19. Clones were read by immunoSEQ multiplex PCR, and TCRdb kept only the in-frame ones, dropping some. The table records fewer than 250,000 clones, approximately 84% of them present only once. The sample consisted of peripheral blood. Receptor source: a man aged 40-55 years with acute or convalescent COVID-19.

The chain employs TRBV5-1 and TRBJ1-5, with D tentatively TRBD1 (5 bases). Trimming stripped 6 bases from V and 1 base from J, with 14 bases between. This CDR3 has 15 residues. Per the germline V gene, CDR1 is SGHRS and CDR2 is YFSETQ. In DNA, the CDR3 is TGCGCCAGCAACGCAGGGTGGACGAGCAATCAGCCCCAGCATTTT. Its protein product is CASNAGWTSNQPQHF.

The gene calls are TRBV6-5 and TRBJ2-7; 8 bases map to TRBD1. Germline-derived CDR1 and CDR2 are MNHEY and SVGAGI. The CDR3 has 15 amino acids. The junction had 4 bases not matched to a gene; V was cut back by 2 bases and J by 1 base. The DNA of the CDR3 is TGTGCCAGCAGTTACAATACAGGGGGGTCCTACGAGCAGTACTTC. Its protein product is CASSYNTGGSYEQYF.

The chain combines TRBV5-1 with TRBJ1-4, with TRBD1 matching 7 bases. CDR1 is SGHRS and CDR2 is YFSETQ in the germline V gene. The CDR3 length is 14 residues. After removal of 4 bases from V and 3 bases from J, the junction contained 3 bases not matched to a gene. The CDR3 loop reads CASSLDRPNEKLFF. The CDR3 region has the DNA TGCGCCAGCAGCCTGGACAGGCCTAATGAAAAACTGTTTTTT.

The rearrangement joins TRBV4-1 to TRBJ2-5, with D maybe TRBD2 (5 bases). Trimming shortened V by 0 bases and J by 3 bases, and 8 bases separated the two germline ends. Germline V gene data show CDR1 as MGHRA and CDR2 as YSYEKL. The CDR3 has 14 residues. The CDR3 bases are TGCGCCAGCAGCCAAGAGGACTCCAAAGAGACCCAGTACTTC. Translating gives CASSQEDSKETQYF.

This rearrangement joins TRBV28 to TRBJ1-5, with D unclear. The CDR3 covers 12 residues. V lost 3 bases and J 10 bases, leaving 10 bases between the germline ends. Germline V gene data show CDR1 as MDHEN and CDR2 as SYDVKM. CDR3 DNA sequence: TGTGCCAGCAGTTTGAGGTCTCTACCCCAGCATTTT. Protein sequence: CASSLRSLPQHF. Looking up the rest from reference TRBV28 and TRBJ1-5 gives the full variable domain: DVKVTQSSRYLVKRTGEKVFLECVQDMDHENMFWYRQDPGLGLRLIYFSYDVKMKEKGDIPEGYSVSREKKERFSLILESASTNQTSMYLCASSLRSLPQHFGDGTRLSIL.

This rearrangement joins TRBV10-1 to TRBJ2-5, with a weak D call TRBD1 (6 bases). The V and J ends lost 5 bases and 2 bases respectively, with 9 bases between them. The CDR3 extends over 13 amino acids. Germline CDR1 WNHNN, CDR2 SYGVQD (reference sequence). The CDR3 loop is CASSWGPQETQYF. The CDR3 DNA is TGCGCCAGCAGTTGGGGGCCGCAAGAGACCCAGTACTTC.

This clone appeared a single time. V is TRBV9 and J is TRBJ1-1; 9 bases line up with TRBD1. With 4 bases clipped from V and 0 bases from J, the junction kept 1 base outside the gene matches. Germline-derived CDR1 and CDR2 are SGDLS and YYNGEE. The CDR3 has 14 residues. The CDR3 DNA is TGTGCCAGCAGCAGGACAGGGGTGAACACTGAAGCTTTCTTT. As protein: CASSRTGVNTEAFF.

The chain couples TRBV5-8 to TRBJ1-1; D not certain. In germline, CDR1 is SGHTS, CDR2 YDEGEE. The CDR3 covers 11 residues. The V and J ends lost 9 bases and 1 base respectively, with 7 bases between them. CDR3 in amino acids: CANYKNTEAFF. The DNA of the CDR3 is TGTGCCAACTATAAGAACACTGAAGCTTTCTTT.

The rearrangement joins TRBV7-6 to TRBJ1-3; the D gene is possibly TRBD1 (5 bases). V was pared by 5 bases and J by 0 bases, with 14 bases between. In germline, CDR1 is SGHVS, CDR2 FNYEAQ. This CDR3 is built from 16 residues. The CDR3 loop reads CASSGQAGGSGNTIYF. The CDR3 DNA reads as TGTGCCAGCAGCGGCCAAGCGGGGGGCTCTGGAAACACCATATATTTT.

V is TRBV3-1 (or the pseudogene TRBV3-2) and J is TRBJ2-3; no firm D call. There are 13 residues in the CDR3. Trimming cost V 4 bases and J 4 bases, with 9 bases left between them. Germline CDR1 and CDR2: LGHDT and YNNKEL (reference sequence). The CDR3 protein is CASSRYRADTQYF. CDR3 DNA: TGTGCCAGCAGCCGGTACCGGGCAGATACGCAGTATTTT.

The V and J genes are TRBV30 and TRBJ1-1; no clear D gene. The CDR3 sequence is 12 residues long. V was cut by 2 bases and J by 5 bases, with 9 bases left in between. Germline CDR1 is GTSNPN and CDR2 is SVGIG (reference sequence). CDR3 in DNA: TGTGCCTGGAGTCCGTCGAGGACTGAAGCTTTCTTT. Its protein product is CAWSPSRTEAFF.

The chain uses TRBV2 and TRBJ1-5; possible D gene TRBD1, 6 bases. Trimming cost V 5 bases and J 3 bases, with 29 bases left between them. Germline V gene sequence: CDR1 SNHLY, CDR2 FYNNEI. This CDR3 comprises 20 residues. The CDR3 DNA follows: TGTGCCAGCAGTCAAAGGACAACAGGGACCACCCCGAGGGACAATCAGCCCCAGCATTTT. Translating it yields CASSQRTTGTTPRDNQPQHF. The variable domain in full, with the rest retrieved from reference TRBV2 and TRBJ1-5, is EPEVTQTPSHQVTQMGQEVILRCVPISNHLYFYWYRQILGQKVEFLVSFYNNEISEKSEIFDDQFSVERPDGSNFTLKIRSTKLEDSAMYFCASSQRTTGTTPRDNQPQHFGDGTRLSIL.

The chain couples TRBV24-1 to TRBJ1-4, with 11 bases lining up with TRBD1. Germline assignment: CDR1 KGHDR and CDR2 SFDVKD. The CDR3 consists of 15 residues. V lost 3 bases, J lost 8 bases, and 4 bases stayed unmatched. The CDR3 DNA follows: TGTGCCACCAGTGATAGCGGGACAGGGGGGGAAAAACTGTTTTTT. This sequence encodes CATSDSGTGGEKLFF.

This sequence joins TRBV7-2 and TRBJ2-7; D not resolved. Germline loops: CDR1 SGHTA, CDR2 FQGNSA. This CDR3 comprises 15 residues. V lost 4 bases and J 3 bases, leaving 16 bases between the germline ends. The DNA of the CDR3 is TGTGCCAGCAGCTCATACTTAGACGGGTTCTACGAGCAGTACTTC. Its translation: CASSSYLDGFYEQYF.

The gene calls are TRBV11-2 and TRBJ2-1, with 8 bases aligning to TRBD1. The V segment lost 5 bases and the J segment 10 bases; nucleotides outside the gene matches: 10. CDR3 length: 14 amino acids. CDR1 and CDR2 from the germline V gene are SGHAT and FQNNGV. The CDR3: CASSKDRGMGEQFF. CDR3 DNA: TGTGCCAGCAGCAAAGACAGGGGTATGGGCGAGCAGTTCTTC.

The CDR3 reads CASSVRQALSGNTIYF. In DNA, the CDR3 is TGTGCCAGCAGCGTTAGACAGGCACTCTCTGGAAACACCATATATTTT. J is TRBJ1-3 and V is TRBV5-6, with D perhaps TRBD1 (6 bases). V dropped 4 bases and J dropped 0 bases, with 14 bases sitting between them. Looked up from germline, CDR1 is SGHDT and CDR2 is YYEEEE. The CDR3 consists of 16 residues.

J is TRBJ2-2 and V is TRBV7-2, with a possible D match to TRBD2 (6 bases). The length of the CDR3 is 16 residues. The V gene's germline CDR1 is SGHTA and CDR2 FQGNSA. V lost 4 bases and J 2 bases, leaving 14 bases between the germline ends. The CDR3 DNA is TGTGCCAGCAGCTCGGGGGTCCAGATAAACACCGGGGAGCTGTTTTTT. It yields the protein CASSSGVQINTGELFF.

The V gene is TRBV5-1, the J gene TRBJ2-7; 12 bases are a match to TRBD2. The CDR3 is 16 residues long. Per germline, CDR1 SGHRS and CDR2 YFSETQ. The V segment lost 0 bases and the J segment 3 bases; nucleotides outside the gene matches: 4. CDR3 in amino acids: CASSLGLAGAYYEQYF. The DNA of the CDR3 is TGCGCCAGCAGCTTGGGACTAGCGGGGGCCTACTACGAGCAGTACTTC.

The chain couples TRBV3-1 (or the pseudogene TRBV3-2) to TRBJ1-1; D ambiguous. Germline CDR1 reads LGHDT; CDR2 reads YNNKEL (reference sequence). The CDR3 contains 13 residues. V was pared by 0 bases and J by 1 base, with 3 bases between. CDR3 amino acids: CASSQDWNTEAFF. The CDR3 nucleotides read TGTGCCAGCAGCCAAGACTGGAACACTGAAGCTTTCTTT.

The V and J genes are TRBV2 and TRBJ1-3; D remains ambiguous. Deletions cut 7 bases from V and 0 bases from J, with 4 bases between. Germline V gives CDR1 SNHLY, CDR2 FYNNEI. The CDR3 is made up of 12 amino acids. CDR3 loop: CASTFSGNTIYF. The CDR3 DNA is TGTGCCAGCACCTTCTCTGGAAACACCATATATTTT.

CDR3 in amino acids: CATRRGREADTQYF. The CDR3 nucleotides read TGCGCCACCAGGAGGGGGCGGGAGGCAGATACGCAGTATTTT. The V call is TRBV5-1, the J call TRBJ2-3; tentative D call: TRBD2 (8 bases). V lost 9 bases and J lost 4, with 18 bases in between. The CDR3 covers 14 residues. CDR1 and CDR2 (germline): SGHRS, YFSETQ.

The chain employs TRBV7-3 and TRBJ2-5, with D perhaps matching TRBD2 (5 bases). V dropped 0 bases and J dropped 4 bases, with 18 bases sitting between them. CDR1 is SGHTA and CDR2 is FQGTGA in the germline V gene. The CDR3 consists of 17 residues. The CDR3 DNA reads TGTGCCAGCAGCTTAACGTCACCCCTAGGGAGTAGAGAGACCCAGTACTTC. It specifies CASSLTSPLGSRETQYF. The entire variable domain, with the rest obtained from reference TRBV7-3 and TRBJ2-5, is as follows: GAGVSQTPSNKVTEKGKYVELRCDPISGHTALYWYRQSLGQGPEFLIYFQGTGAADDSGLPNDRFFAVRPEGSVSTLKIQRTERGDSAVYLCASSLTSPLGSRETQYFGPGTRLLVL.

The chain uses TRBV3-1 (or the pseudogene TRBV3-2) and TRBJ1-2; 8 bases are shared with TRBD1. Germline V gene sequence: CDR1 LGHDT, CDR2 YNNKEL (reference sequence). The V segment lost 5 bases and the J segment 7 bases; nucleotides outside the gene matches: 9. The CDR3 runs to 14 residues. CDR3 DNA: TGTGCCAGCAGCTTGGGTATGGACAGGGCTGGCTACACCTTC. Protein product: CASSLGMDRAGYTF.

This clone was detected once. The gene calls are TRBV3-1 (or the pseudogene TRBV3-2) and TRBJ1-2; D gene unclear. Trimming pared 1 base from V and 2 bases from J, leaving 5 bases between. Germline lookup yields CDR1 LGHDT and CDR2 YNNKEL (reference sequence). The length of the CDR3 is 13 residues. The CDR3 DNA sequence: TGTGCCAGCAGCCAAGCGGTGAACTATGGCTACACCTTC. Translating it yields CASSQAVNYGYTF.

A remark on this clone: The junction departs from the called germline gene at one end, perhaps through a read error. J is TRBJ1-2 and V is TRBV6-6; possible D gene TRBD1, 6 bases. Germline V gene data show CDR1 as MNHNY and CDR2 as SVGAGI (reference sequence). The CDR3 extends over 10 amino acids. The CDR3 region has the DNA TGTGCCAGCAAGTGGACAGACACACACTTC. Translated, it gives CASKWTDTHF.

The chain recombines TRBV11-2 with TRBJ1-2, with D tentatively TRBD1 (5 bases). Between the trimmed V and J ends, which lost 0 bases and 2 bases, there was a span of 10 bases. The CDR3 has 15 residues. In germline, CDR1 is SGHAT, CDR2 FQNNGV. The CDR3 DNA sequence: TGTGCCAGCAGCTTAGATCATGGGGGGAACTATGGCTACACCTTC. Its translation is CASSLDHGGNYGYTF.

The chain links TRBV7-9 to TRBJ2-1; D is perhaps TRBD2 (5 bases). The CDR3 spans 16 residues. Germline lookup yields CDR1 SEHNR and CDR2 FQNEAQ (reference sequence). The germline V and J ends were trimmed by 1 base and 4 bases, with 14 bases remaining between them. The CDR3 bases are TGTGCCAGCAGCTTAGGGGAGACGGGAAATTACAATGAGCAGTTCTTC. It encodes CASSLGETGNYNEQFF.

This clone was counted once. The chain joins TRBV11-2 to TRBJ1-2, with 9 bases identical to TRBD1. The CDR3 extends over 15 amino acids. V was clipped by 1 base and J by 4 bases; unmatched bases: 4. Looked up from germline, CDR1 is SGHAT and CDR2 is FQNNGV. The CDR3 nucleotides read TGTGCCAGCAGCTTAGGGCCGGGACAGGGCTATGGCTACACCTTC. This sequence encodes CASSLGPGQGYGYTF.

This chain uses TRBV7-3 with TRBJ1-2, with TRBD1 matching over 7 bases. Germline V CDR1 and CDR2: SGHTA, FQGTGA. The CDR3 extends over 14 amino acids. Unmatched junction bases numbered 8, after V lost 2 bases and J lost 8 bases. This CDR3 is CASSLSGQGEGYTF. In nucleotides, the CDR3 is TGTGCCAGCAGCTTATCAGGCCAGGGGGAGGGCTACACCTTC.

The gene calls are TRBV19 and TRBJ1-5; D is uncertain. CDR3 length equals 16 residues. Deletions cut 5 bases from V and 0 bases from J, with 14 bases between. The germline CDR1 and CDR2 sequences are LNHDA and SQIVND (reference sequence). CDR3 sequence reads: CASSPRRDHSNQPQHF. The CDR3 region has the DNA TGTGCCAGTAGTCCCCGGAGGGATCATAGCAATCAGCCCCAGCATTTT.